The next 14 T cell receptor beta chains were all read from a single sample in a study of T cells after yellow fever vaccination. TCRdb passed the 5' RACE reads through MiXCR, listing each CDR3 protein once. The sample has hundreds of thousands of distinct CDR3 sequences; 4.1% are singletons. The sample here was PBMCs, taken 5 days after the yellow fever booster vaccination. The receptors were gathered from a man between 18 and 29 years old who received the YFV17D yellow fever vaccine.

This clonotype has at least ten counts. V usage is TRBV7-9 and J usage is TRBJ2-1; D remains ambiguous. Germline CDR1 reads SEHNR; CDR2 reads FQNEAQ (reference sequence). This CDR3 is built from 15 residues. Trimming left V 2 bases short and J 0 bases short, with 8 bases between. CDR3 in amino acids: CASSLSLSSYNEQFF. The CDR3 nucleotides are TGTGCCAGCAGCTTAAGCCTAAGCTCCTACAATGAGCAGTTCTTC.

The chain uses TRBV4-1 and TRBJ2-3; tentatively, D is TRBD1 (6 bases). This CDR3 spans 18 amino acids. The germline CDR1 and CDR2 sequences are MGHRA and YSYEKL. Deletions cut 0 bases from V and 1 base from J, with 17 bases between. The CDR3 region has the DNA TGCGCCAGCAGCCAAGATGGCCTCTCTGGGACACGCACAGATACGCAGTATTTT. It translates to CASSQDGLSGTRTDTQYF.

V gene TRBV13 combines with J gene TRBJ1-1; no definite D call. The CDR3 sequence is 13 residues long. The ends were cut back, 3 bases at V and 1 base at J, with 6 bases in the middle. CDR1 is PRHDT, CDR2 FYEKMQ, per germline (reference sequence). CDR3 nucleotides: TGTGCCAGCAGCTTCGAACAGAACACTGAAGCTTTCTTT. This codes for CASSFEQNTEAFF.

This chain links TRBV28 with TRBJ2-6, with a weak D call TRBD2 (6 bases). CDR3 length equals 15 residues. Germline CDR1 reads MDHEN; CDR2 reads SYDVKM. V was shortened by 6 bases and J by 2 bases, with 11 bases between the two germline ends. The CDR3 sequence is CASSQTSPGANVLTF. DNA of the CDR3: TGTGCCAGCAGCCAAACTAGCCCTGGGGCCAACGTCCTGACTTTC.

This clonotype was detected ten times or more. The V and J genes are TRBV4-1 and TRBJ2-5, with D hard to call. The V end lost 0 bases, the J end lost 4 bases, and 9 bases lay between the germline ends. Germline CDR1 and CDR2: MGHRA and YSYEKL. There are 14 residues in the CDR3. The CDR3 DNA is TGCGCCAGCAGCCAAGATGGTAGAAGAGAGACCCAGTACTTC. Residues: CASSQDGRRETQYF.

V usage is TRBV5-1 and J usage is TRBJ2-7; the D is unclear. The CDR3 has 14 residues. The germline V gene has CDR1 SGHRS and CDR2 YFSETQ. V was shortened by 2 bases and J by 1 base, with 10 bases between the two germline ends. The CDR3 spells CASSFERASYEQYV. DNA of the CDR3: TGCGCCAGCAGCTTCGAACGGGCTTCCTACGAGCAGTACGTC.

The chain combines TRBV7-3 with TRBJ1-1; D is unresolved. This CDR3 is 14 amino acids long. Trimming took off 5 bases at V and 10 bases at J, with 20 bases between the two ends. Germline loops: CDR1 SGHTA, CDR2 FQGTGA. The CDR3 DNA is TGTGCCAGCAGCCCGCGTGCCTTTACGTCTAGAGCTTTCTTT. Its protein product is CASSPRAFTSRAFF.

This clonotype was seen more than once but under ten times. V is TRBV5-5 and J is TRBJ2-2, with D possibly being TRBD1 or TRBD2 (5 bases each). The CDR3 has 17 residues. V dropped 4 bases and J dropped 3 bases, with 19 bases sitting between them. From germline, CDR1 is SGHKS and CDR2 YYEKEE (reference sequence). The CDR3 here is CASSPGTVQPDTGELFF. In nucleotides, the CDR3 is TGTGCCAGCAGCCCGGGGACCGTACAGCCCGACACCGGGGAGCTGTTTTTT.

This clonotype has ten or more counts. V usage is TRBV7-2 and J usage is TRBJ2-6; either TRBD1 or TRBD2 may supply D (5 bases each). V lost 5 bases and J lost 2, with 16 bases in between. Germline assignment: CDR1 SGHTA and CDR2 FQGNSA. This CDR3 region has 17 residues. Here the CDR3 reads CASSAHSGSTGANVLTF. CDR3 bases: TGTGCCAGCAGCGCGCACTCAGGGAGCACTGGGGCCAACGTCCTGACTTTC.

This clonotype appeared a few times. V is TRBV12-3 or TRBV12-4 and J is TRBJ2-3; 10 bases agree with TRBD2. V gave up 5 bases and J gave up 3 bases; unmatched junction bases: 8. The CDR3 runs 16 residues. The CDR3 is CASSPERGGLTDTQYF. The CDR3 region has the DNA TGTGCCAGCAGTCCTGAGCGGGGGGGCCTGACAGATACGCAGTATTTT.

In this sample, this clonotype turned up a few times. The rearrangement links TRBV27 to TRBJ2-2, with D possibly matching TRBD1 (6 bases). Germline V CDR1 and CDR2: MNHEY, SMNVEV (reference sequence). The CDR3 contains 17 residues. V was cut by 0 bases and J by 7 bases, with 18 bases left in between. The CDR3 protein is CASSLSITGYRGGELFF. The CDR3 DNA is TGTGCCAGCAGTTTATCGATCACAGGGTATCGCGGCGGGGAGCTGTTTTTT.

Ten or more counts support this clonotype. This chain links TRBV24-1 with TRBJ2-3; 11 nucleotides align to TRBD1. The junction had 9 bases not matched to a gene; V was cut back by 4 bases and J by 4 bases. The germline V gene has CDR1 KGHDR and CDR2 SFDVKD. CDR3 length equals 17 residues. The CDR3 bases are TGTGCCACCAGTGACACCGGACAGGGGGCGGCTTCAGATACGCAGTATTTT. It translates to CATSDTGQGAASDTQYF.

This clonotype was seen more than once but under ten times. J is TRBJ2-4 and V is TRBV9; the match to TRBD2 covers 10 bases. This CDR3 has 15 residues. The trim removed 1 base at V and 11 bases at J, leaving 9 bases unmatched. Germline CDR1 SGDLS, CDR2 YYNGEE. CDR3: CASSVSLAGASVQYF. In DNA form, the CDR3 reads TGTGCCAGCAGCGTATCTCTAGCGGGGGCTTCGGTTCAGTACTTC.

This clonotype was picked up many times. This chain uses TRBV7-9 with TRBJ2-3; unclear D gene. There are 13 residues in the CDR3. V lost 0 bases, J lost 7 bases, and 8 bases lay in between. Looked up from germline, CDR1 is SEHNR and CDR2 is FQNEAQ (reference sequence). CDR3 coding DNA: TGTGCCAGCAGCTTAGCCAGGTCCTATACGCAGTATTTT. Translation gives CASSLARSYTQYF.